This T cell receptor beta chain emerged from a study of CXCR3-negative and CXCR3-positive naive CD8 T cells. Study-level information: TRB reads totalled about 140 million, about 1.5 +/- 0.3 million per library.

Comments on this clonotype: Its target is not known.

Notes on the study in general: The authors found comparable surface CD5 between naive subsets and inferred TCR strength from TRB CDR3 properties. Naive cells used TRBV-TRBJ genes in much the same way whether CXCR3-negative or CXCR3-positive; memory cells did not.

CDR3 length: 15 amino acids. It was by 5' RACE with UMI labels that the TRB cDNA libraries were prepared. TCRdb reworked the 5' RACE reads into one entry per CDR3 protein, no DNA. This sample contains under 65,000 distinct CDR3 sequences. The rearrangement uses TRBV12-3 or TRBV12-4 and TRBJ2-1; lacking DNA, the TRBD1 call made by TCRdb goes unchecked. The source is a human donor in good health. Some clones in this sample may be carry-over from other donors' samples. Material: memory CD8+ T cells from blood. The CDR3 loop reads CASSLGQGRYNEQFF.